The 28 T cell receptor beta chains listed next were all sequenced from one sample in a study of T cell responses to AZD1222 COVID-19 vaccine. The assay was immunoSEQ multiplex PCR, and TCRdb's table has in-frame clones only and misses some. The profile shows approximately 80,000 clones, around 90% of them singletons. The material was peripheral blood, obtained 28 days after the second AZD1222 dose. These receptors were collected from an adult who received the AZD1222 COVID-19 vaccine.

The rearrangement links TRBV11-3 to TRBJ2-1; no definite D call. Germline V gives CDR1 SGHNT, CDR2 YENEEA. CDR3 size: 15 residues. Trimming removed 1 base from V and 0 bases from J, with 7 bases in between. As DNA, the CDR3 is TGTGCCAGCAGCTTAGGAGAGAGCTCCTACAATGAGCAGTTCTTC. This translates into CASSLGESSYNEQFF.

The J gene is TRBJ2-3, the V gene TRBV5-1, with D unresolved. CDR1 and CDR2 from the germline V gene are SGHRS and YFSETQ. The ends were cut back, 0 bases at V and 6 bases at J, with 8 bases in the middle. CDR3 length: 13 residues. The CDR3 region is CASSLAGLDTQYF. DNA for the CDR3: TGCGCCAGCAGCTTGGCCGGATTGGATACGCAGTATTTT.

V and J are TRBV27 and TRBJ1-5; 7 nucleotides align to TRBD1. Germline V gene data show CDR1 as MNHEY and CDR2 as SMNVEV (reference sequence). CDR3 length: 14 residues. Losses at the gene ends were 4 bases for V and 5 bases for J; bases not matched to a gene: 5. The CDR3 loop is CASSSTGIHQPQHF. As DNA, the CDR3 is TGTGCCAGCAGTTCGACAGGGATCCATCAGCCCCAGCATTTT.

This clone has more than one count but fewer than ten. The rearrangement uses TRBV6-1 and TRBJ2-7, with 9 bases matching TRBD2. The V and J ends lost 1 base and 6 bases, in that order; junction bases with no gene match: 7. This CDR3 is 15 amino acids long. CDR1 is MNHNS, CDR2 SASEGT, per germline. The CDR3 DNA is TGTGCCAGCAGTGAAGTGGGTAGCGGGAGTGCCGAGCAGTACTTC. This translates into CASSEVGSGSAEQYF.

The V call is TRBV9, the J call TRBJ2-7; D is uncertain. With 3 bases removed from V and 2 bases from J, the gap between germline ends came to 18 bases. Germline V lookup: CDR1 SGDLS, CDR2 YYNGEE. The CDR3 runs to 16 residues. The CDR3, as DNA: TGTGCCAGCAGCGCGTCCCCCGGGCTAGTGCCCTACGAGCAGTACTTC. Translated: CASSASPGLVPYEQYF.

V usage is TRBV6-1 and J usage is TRBJ2-7; D is possibly TRBD1 (6 bases). Deletions cut 0 bases from V and 2 bases from J, with 8 bases between. In germline, CDR1 is MNHNS, CDR2 SASEGT. The CDR3 totals 14 residues. The CDR3 DNA sequence: TGTGCCAGCAGTGAAGCCACAGGGACCTACGAGCAGTACTTC. Protein sequence: CASSEATGTYEQYF.

The gene calls are TRBV29-1 and TRBJ2-5, with TRBD2 as a possible D gene (6 bases). Germline V gene sequence: CDR1 SQVTM, CDR2 ANQGSEA. The CDR3 length is 13 residues. In nucleotides, the CDR3 is TGCAGTCATGACGGTGCAGGGAGGGAGACCCAGTACTTC. This translates into CSHDGAGRETQYF.

J is TRBJ2-2 and V is TRBV4-2; a possible D gene is TRBD2 (6 bases). CDR1 and CDR2 from the germline V gene are LGHNA and YNFKEQ. The CDR3 sequence is 16 residues long. Deletions cut 0 bases from V and 3 bases from J, with 11 bases between. CDR3 in amino acids: CASSQELASYTGELFF. As DNA, the CDR3 is TGTGCCAGCAGCCAAGAACTAGCAAGCTACACCGGGGAGCTGTTTTTT.

This clone has a handful of counts. The DNA for the CDR3 is TGTGCCAGCAGCCTAAGGAGGGACAGGTCCCCCCTCCACTTT. This translates into CASSLRRDRSPLHF. The chain uses TRBV3-1 (or the pseudogene TRBV3-2) and TRBJ1-6, with 8 nucleotides matching TRBD1. Germline V gene lookup returns CDR1 LGHDT and CDR2 YNNKEL (reference sequence). This CDR3 comprises 14 residues. J lost 13 bases, V lost 4 bases, and 9 bases had no gene match.

This clone was recorded only once. The chain carries TRBV28 and TRBJ1-3; tentative D call: TRBD1 (6 bases). Trimming removed 0 bases at V and 0 bases at J, with 9 bases between. This CDR3 region has 16 residues. CDR1 is MDHEN, CDR2 SYDVKM, per germline. The CDR3 is CASSLWAGDSGNTIYF. CDR3 DNA sequence: TGTGCCAGCAGTTTATGGGCAGGGGACTCTGGAAACACCATATATTTT.

Worth noting for this clone: The junction does not match germline at one end; this may be a read error. The V call is TRBV28, the J call TRBJ2-7; TRBD2 agrees at 10 bases. Germline CDR1 and CDR2: MDHEN and SYDVKM. There are 16 residues in the CDR3. The CDR3 nucleotides are TGTACCAGCAGTGGTCCTAGCGGGAGTCTTTCCTACGAGCAGTACTTC. Translating gives CTSSGPSGSLSYEQYF.

The chain combines TRBV27 with TRBJ2-3; D may match TRBD1 or TRBD2 (5 bases each). The CDR3 is made up of 16 amino acids. V lost 3 bases and J lost 2, with 15 bases in between. Germline lookup yields CDR1 MNHEY and CDR2 SMNVEV (reference sequence). CDR3 coding DNA: TGTGCCAGCAGTTTCAGAGGGGCGCTAAACACAGATACGCAGTATTTT. Amino acid sequence: CASSFRGALNTDTQYF.

In this sample, this clone turned up many times. As DNA, the CDR3 is TGTGCCAGCCAGCGGGAGGGCCCAGATACGCAGTATTTT. Its translation is CASQREGPDTQYF. This chain connects TRBV6-4 to TRBJ2-3; 10 positions agree with TRBD2. Looked up from germline, CDR1 is MRHNA and CDR2 is SNTAGT. The CDR3 consists of 13 residues. Losses at the gene ends were 8 bases for V and 4 bases for J; bases not matched to a gene: 3.

This sequence joins TRBV10-3 and TRBJ2-1; D is ambiguous. This CDR3 comprises 14 residues. Germline V CDR1 and CDR2: ENHRY, SYGVKD. V was shortened by 3 bases and J by 8 bases, with 14 bases between the two germline ends. CDR3 coding DNA: TGTGCCATCAGTGACACGGGCCGCGGCGATGAGCAGTTCTTC. Translated: CAISDTGRGDEQFF.

The chain carries TRBV9 and TRBJ2-7; 7 bases align to TRBD2. This CDR3 contains 12 residues. The V and J ends lost 5 bases and 3 bases, in that order; junction bases with no gene match: 2. CDR1 and CDR2 (germline): SGDLS, YYNGEE. The CDR3: CASSRGSYEQYF. CDR3 bases: TGTGCCAGCAGTCGCGGGAGCTACGAGCAGTACTTC.

The chain joins TRBV28 to TRBJ2-1; 13 bases fit TRBD2. The CDR3 loop spans 18 amino acids. The V and J ends lost 7 bases and 4 bases, in that order; junction bases with no gene match: 13. Germline V gives CDR1 MDHEN, CDR2 SYDVKM. The DNA for the CDR3 is TGTGCCAGCATTCCCGCAGCTGCGGGACTAGCGGGATACAATGAGCAGTTCTTC. It specifies CASIPAAAGLAGYNEQFF.

This chain connects TRBV4-1 to TRBJ2-1; TRBD2 matches 15 bases. CDR1 and CDR2 (germline): MGHRA, YSYEKL. V lost 3 bases and J lost 7; bases outside the gene matches: 7. This CDR3 comprises 17 residues. The DNA for the CDR3 is TGCGCCAGCAGCCAGACTTTGGGACTAGCGGGAGGTAATGAGCAGTTCTTC. This encodes CASSQTLGLAGGNEQFF.

This chain connects TRBV28 to TRBJ1-1, with 9 bases aligning to TRBD1. The CDR3 is made up of 14 amino acids. Looked up from germline, CDR1 is MDHEN and CDR2 is SYDVKM. The ends lost 10 bases at V and 4 bases at J; junction bases unmatched: 10. CDR3 DNA: TGTGCCACCGCCCGGACAGGGGACGGCACTGAAGCTTTCTTT. Translated: CATARTGDGTEAFF. The full variable domain, its missing parts supplied by reference TRBV28 and TRBJ1-1, is DVKVTQSSRYLVKRTGEKVFLECVQDMDHENMFWYRQDPGLGLRLIYFSYDVKMKEKGDIPEGYSVSREKKERFSLILESASTNQTSMYLCATARTGDGTEAFFGQGTRLTVV.

The chain links TRBV7-2 to TRBJ2-7, with a possible D match to TRBD2 (6 bases). The V and J ends lost 3 bases and 5 bases respectively, with 14 bases between them. The CDR3 runs 14 residues. Looked up from germline, CDR1 is SGHTA and CDR2 is FQGNSA. The CDR3 region has the DNA TGTGCCAGCAGCTTGACGGGAGTGAGAGACGAGCAGTACTTC. Translation: CASSLTGVRDEQYF.

The V and J genes are TRBV6-5 and TRBJ2-7; D might be TRBD2 (5 bases). The CDR3 has 13 amino acids. Germline lookup yields CDR1 MNHEY and CDR2 SVGAGI. Trimming removed 6 bases at V and 3 bases at J, with 12 bases between. CDR3 DNA sequence: TGTGCCAGCAGCATGGACTTGAACTACGAGCAGTACTTC. Protein: CASSMDLNYEQYF.

The rearrangement links TRBV6-5 to TRBJ1-3; perhaps TRBD1 as D (5 bases). The germline V gene has CDR1 MNHEY and CDR2 SVGAGI. The CDR3 spans 16 residues. Trimming left V 2 bases short and J 0 bases short, with 11 bases between. The CDR3 spells CASSYGGTSSGNTIYF. Written as DNA, the CDR3 is TGTGCCAGCAGTTACGGGGGGACTAGCTCTGGAAACACCATATATTTT.

J is TRBJ2-2 and V is TRBV9; possibly TRBD2 for D (6 bases). Germline values: CDR1 SGDLS, CDR2 YYNGEE. V lost 0 bases, J lost 9 bases, and 18 bases lay in between. CDR3 length: 16 residues. CDR3 nucleotides: TGTGCCAGCAGCGTAGCTAGCGCTACAGAGGAAAGGGAGCTGTTTTTT. The encoded protein is CASSVASATEERELFF.

The V call is TRBV6-2 or TRBV6-3, the J call TRBJ2-1, with 13 bases aligning to TRBD2. Germline trimming cut 5 bases from V and 7 bases from J; bases unmatched to any gene: 5. The germline gives CDR1 MNHEY, CDR2 SVGEGT. The CDR3 totals 15 residues. CDR3 DNA: TGTGCCAGCAGTCAGGGACTAGCGGGAAAGAATGAGCAGTTCTTC. Its protein is CASSQGLAGKNEQFF.

This clone appeared a single time. The rearrangement links TRBV7-2 to TRBJ1-1; no firm D call. The CDR3 contains 14 residues. V was shortened by 5 bases and J by 1 base, with 11 bases between the two germline ends. Germline V lookup: CDR1 SGHTA, CDR2 FQGNSA. The CDR3 reads CASSAWVTNTEAFF. The CDR3 DNA sequence: TGTGCCAGCAGCGCCTGGGTGACGAACACTGAAGCTTTCTTT.

This chain uses TRBV11-3 with TRBJ2-3; D gene uncertain. Deletions cut 6 bases from V and 2 bases from J, with 9 bases between. The CDR3 contains 13 residues. Germline V lookup: CDR1 SGHNT, CDR2 YENEEA. CDR3 amino acids: CASRDGPTDTQYF. The CDR3 region has the DNA TGTGCCAGCAGGGACGGCCCCACAGATACGCAGTATTTT.

This sequence joins TRBV24-1 and TRBJ2-7; 8 nucleotides align to TRBD1. With 7 bases clipped from V and 2 bases from J, the junction kept 6 bases outside the gene matches. This CDR3 is 14 amino acids long. Germline V gene lookup returns CDR1 KGHDR and CDR2 SFDVKD. CDR3 region: CATSRQGPPYEQYF. The DNA of the CDR3 is TGTGCCACCAGCCGACAGGGGCCCCCCTACGAGCAGTACTTC.

This clone was observed a few times. This chain joins TRBV6-1 and TRBJ1-5; D is uncertain. This CDR3 region has 13 residues. Trimming pared 2 bases from V and 4 bases from J, leaving 6 bases between. Germline V CDR1 and CDR2: MNHNS, SASEGT. The CDR3 nucleotides read TGTGCCAGCAGTGAAACCTTTAATCAGCCCCAGCATTTT. Protein sequence: CASSETFNQPQHF.

J is TRBJ1-6 and V is TRBV7-8; D not certain. Germline-derived CDR1 and CDR2 are SGHVS and FQNEAQ. The CDR3 contains 16 residues. The V gene lost 1 base and the J gene lost 0 bases, with 7 bases spanning the gap. CDR3 in amino acids: CASSLGKSSYNSPLHF. DNA of the CDR3: TGTGCCAGCAGCTTAGGAAAGAGCTCCTATAATTCACCCCTCCACTTT.